This T cell receptor beta chain derives from a study of molecular identifiers for immune sequencing clone quantification. Background on the study: In the replicates, RNA derived from about 19,000 or 110,000 naive CD8 cells was divided into five parts, and four were sequenced.

In regard to this clonotype: Antigen specificity is unknown. This sequence may be a read error, since a much larger clone differs from it by one base.

Regarding the study as a whole: Clonotypes topping 20 RNA copies carried over 99% of effector molecules but under 1% of naive ones.

Each CDR3 protein is one row after TCRdb ran MiXCR on the PCR reads. The sample lists just under 650,000 distinct CDR3 sequences; roughly 21% were seen once. CDR1 and CDR2 (germline): SGHVS, FNYEAQ. There are 14 residues in the CDR3. Trimming cost V 2 bases and J 8 bases, with 15 bases left between them. This sequence originates from a human donor in good health. Some libraries in this study had Jurkat cell RNA spiked in. The chain employs TRBV7-6 and TRBJ1-1, with unresolved D. Sequences were obtained from naive CD8+ T cells from blood, with Jurkat cell RNA spiked in. Indicated subset: FACS-sorted CD8+CD4-CCR7+CD45RA+ naive T cells. In DNA form, the CDR3 reads TGTGCCAGCAGCTTATATCCACCCCCAGAGGAAGCTTTCTTT. Protein sequence: CASSLYPPPEEAFF.